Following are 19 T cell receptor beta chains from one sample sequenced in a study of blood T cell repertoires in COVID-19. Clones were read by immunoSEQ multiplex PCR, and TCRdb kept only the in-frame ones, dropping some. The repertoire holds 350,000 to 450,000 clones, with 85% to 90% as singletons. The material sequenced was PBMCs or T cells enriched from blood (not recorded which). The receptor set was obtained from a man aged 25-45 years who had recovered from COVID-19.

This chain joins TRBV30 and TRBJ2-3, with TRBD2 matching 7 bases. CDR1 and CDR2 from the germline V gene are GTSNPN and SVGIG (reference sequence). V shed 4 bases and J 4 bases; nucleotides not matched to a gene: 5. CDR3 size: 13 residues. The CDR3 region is CAWTGGGSDTQYF. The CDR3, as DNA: TGTGCCTGGACGGGGGGAGGGTCAGATACGCAGTATTTT.

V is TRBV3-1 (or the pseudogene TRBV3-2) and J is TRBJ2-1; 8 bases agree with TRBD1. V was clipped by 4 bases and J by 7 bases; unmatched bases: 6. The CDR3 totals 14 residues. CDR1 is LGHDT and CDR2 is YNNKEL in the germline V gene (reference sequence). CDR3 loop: CASSPGTGWNEQFF. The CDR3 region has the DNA TGTGCCAGCAGCCCCGGGACAGGCTGGAATGAGCAGTTCTTC.

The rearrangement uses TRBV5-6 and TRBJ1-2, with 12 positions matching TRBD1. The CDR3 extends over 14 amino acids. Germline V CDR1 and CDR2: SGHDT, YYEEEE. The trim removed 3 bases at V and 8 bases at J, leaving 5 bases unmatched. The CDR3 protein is CASSSGQGAWGYTF. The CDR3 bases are TGTGCCAGCAGCTCGGGACAGGGGGCTTGGGGCTACACCTTC.

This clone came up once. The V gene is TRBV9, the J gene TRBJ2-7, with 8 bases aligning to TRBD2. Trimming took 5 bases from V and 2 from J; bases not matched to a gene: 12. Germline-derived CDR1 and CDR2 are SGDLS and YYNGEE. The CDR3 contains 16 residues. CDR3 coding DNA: TGTGCCAGCAGAGATTCCCCTGCGCGGGAGGCCTACGAGCAGTACTTC. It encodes CASRDSPAREAYEQYF.

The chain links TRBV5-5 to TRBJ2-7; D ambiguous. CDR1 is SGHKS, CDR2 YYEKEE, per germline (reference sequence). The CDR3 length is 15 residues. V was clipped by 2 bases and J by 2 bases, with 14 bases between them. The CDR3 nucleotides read TGTGCCAGCAGCTTTGCCTGGGCTGACACCTACGAGCAGTACTTC. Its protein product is CASSFAWADTYEQYF.

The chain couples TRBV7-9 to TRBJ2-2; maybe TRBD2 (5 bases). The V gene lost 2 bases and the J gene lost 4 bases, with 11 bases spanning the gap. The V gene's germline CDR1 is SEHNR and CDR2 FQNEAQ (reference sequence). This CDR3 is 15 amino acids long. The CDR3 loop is CASSLLYSGTGELFF. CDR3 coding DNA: TGTGCCAGCAGCTTACTTTACAGCGGCACCGGGGAGCTGTTTTTT.

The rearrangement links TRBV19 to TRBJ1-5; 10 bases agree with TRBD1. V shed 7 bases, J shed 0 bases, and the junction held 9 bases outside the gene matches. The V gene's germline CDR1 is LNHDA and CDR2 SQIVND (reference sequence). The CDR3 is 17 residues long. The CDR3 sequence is CASTRQGAGYSNQPQHF. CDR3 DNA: TGTGCCAGTACCCGACAGGGGGCGGGATATAGCAATCAGCCCCAGCATTTT.

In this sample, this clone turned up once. CDR3 amino acids: CASSLGLGSPLHF. The CDR3, as DNA: TGTGCCAGCAGCTTAGGGTTGGGCTCACCCCTCCACTTT. V gene TRBV7-9 combines with J gene TRBJ1-6, with D unclear. The CDR3 has 13 amino acids. V shed 1 base and J shed 10 bases, with 8 bases lying between them. Germline CDR1 is SEHNR and CDR2 is FQNEAQ (reference sequence).

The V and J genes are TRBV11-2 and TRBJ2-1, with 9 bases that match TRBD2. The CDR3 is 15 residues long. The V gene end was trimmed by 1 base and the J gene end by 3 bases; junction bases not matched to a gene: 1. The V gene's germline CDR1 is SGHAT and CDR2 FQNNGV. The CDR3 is CASSLAAGGYNEQFF. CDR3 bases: TGTGCCAGCAGCTTAGCAGCGGGAGGCTACAATGAGCAGTTCTTC.

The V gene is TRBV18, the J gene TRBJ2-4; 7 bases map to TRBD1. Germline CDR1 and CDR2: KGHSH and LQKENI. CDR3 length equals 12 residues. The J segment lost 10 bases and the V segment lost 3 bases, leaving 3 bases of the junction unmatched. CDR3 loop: CASSPGQSIQYF. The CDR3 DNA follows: TGTGCCAGCTCACCGGGACAGTCTATTCAGTACTTC.

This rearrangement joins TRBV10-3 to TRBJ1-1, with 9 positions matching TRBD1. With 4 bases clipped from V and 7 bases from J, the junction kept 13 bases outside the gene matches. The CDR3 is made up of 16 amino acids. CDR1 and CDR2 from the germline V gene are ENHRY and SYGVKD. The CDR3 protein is CAISGTGTGRFIEAFF. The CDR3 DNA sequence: TGTGCCATCAGTGGAACCGGGACAGGGCGATTTATTGAAGCTTTCTTT.

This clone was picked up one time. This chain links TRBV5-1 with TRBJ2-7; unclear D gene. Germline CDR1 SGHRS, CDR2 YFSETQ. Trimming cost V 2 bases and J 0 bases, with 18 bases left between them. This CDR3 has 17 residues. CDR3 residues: CASSFGFAAPSSYEQYF. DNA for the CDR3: TGCGCCAGCAGCTTTGGGTTCGCGGCTCCCAGCTCCTACGAGCAGTACTTC.

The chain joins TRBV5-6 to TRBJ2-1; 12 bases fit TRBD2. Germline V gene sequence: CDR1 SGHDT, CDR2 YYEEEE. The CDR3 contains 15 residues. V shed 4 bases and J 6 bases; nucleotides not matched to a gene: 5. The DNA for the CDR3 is TGTGCCAGCAGCGCACGACTAGCGGGAGTCAATGAGCAGTTCTTC. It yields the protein CASSARLAGVNEQFF.

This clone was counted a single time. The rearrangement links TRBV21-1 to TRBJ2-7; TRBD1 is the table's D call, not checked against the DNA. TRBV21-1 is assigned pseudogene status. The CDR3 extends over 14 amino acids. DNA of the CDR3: TGTGCCAGCAGCAAAGGTCAGGGCCGCTACGAGCAGTACTTC. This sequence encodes CASSKGQGRYEQYF.

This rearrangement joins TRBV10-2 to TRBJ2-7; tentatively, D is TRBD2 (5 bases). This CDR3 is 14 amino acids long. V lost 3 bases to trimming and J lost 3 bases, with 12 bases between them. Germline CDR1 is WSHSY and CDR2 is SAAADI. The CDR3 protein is CASSERAGLYEQYF. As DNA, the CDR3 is TGCGCCAGCAGTGAAAGGGCGGGTCTCTACGAGCAGTACTTC.

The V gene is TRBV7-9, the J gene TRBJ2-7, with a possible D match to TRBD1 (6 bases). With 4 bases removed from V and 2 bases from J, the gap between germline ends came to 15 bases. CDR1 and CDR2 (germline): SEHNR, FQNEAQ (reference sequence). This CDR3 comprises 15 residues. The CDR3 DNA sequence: TGTGCCAGCAGCTCCCCCGCGGACAGTACCTACGAGCAGTACTTC. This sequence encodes CASSSPADSTYEQYF.

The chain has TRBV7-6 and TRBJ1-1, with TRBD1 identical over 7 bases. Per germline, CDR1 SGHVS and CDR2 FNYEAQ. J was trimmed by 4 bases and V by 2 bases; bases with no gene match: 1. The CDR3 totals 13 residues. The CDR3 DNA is TGTGCCAGCAGCTTACCAGGGGGCACTGAAGCTTTCTTT. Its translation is CASSLPGGTEAFF.

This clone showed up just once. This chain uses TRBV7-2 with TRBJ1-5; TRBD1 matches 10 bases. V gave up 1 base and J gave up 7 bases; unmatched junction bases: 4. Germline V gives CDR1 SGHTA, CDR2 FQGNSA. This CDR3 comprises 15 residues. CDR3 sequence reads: CASSLDGTGVQPQHF. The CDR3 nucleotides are TGTGCCAGCAGCTTAGACGGGACAGGGGTGCAGCCCCAGCATTTT.

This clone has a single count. CDR3 protein: CASSPTNREGEKLFF. The CDR3 coding sequence is TGTGCCAGCTCACCGACAAACAGGGAAGGTGAAAAACTGTTTTTT. The chain uses TRBV18 and TRBJ1-4, with a weak D call TRBD1 (6 bases). CDR3 size: 15 residues. Trimming pared 3 bases from V and 7 bases from J, leaving 15 bases between. Germline lookup yields CDR1 KGHSH and CDR2 LQKENI.